The 10 T cell receptor beta chains reported below all come from one sample, sequenced in a study of T cell responses to AZD1222 COVID-19 vaccine (dated by TCRdb to the early 2020s). The time point label for this specimen denotes: baseline before first vaccination. Library preparation used the immunoSEQ multiplex PCR assay. Imported from immuneACCESS, the table was reduced by TCRdb to in-frame sequences with V and J called. These copies leave out some clones; in studies compared against another copy, an unresolved V gene accounts for under half, and the cause of the remainder is not known. The sample includes 130,000 to 150,000 clones, with roughly 90% observed a single time. Of the sample, less than 7% falls within the top ten clones. The sequencing used peripheral blood, collected on day 0 of AZD1222 vaccination. All receptors derive from an adult in good health.

V usage is TRBV5-1 and J usage is TRBJ1-4, with D unresolved. Germline assignment: CDR1 SGHRS and CDR2 YFSETQ. The CDR3 sequence is 17 residues long. The germline V and J ends were trimmed by 0 bases and 4 bases, with 16 bases remaining between them. The CDR3 protein is CASSLEGSGRYNEKLFF. The CDR3 coding sequence is TGCGCCAGCAGCTTGGAAGGGTCCGGCAGATATAATGAAAAACTGTTTTTT.

CDR3 bases: TGTGCCAGTAGGACAACAGGGAACGCTGAAAAACTGTTTTTT. This codes for CASRTTGNAEKLFF. The chain has TRBV19 and TRBJ1-4; D may be TRBD1 (6 bases). The V end was cut by 6 bases, the J end by 7 bases, with 15 bases between. Germline V CDR1 and CDR2: LNHDA, SQIVND (reference sequence). CDR3 length: 14 amino acids.

The chain has TRBV21-1 and TRBJ1-2; TRBD1 was called by the table and not checked on the DNA. TRBV21-1 is a listed pseudogene. The CDR3 contains 21 residues. As DNA, the CDR3 is TGTGCCAGCAGCAAAGGAGGGACAGGGGATAAAGTGGGGTACGCTAACTATGGCTACACCTTC. It translates to CASSKGGTGDKVGYANYGYTF.

V is TRBV4-3 and J is TRBJ1-6, with D maybe TRBD1 (5 bases). Trimming stripped 3 bases from V and 7 bases from J, with 10 bases between. This CDR3 region has 14 residues. The germline V gene encodes CDR1 LGHNA and CDR2 YSLEER. This CDR3 is CASSQGTENSPLHF. In DNA form, the CDR3 reads TGCGCCAGCAGCCAGGGGACCGAGAATTCACCCCTCCACTTT.

V gene TRBV10-3 combines with J gene TRBJ2-7, with D possibly being TRBD1 or TRBD2 (5 bases each). From germline, CDR1 is ENHRY and CDR2 SYGVKD. This CDR3 spans 13 amino acids. Trimming took off 5 bases at V and 3 bases at J, with 11 bases between the two ends. In DNA form, the CDR3 reads TGTGCCATCAGTCCCACGGGGCTCTACGAGCAGTACTTC. It specifies CAISPTGLYEQYF.

This clone was observed a handful of times. The chain uses TRBV28 and TRBJ1-2; D is unresolved. V dropped 4 bases and J dropped 8 bases, with 8 bases sitting between them. CDR1 MDHEN and CDR2 SYDVKM come from the germline V gene. The CDR3 length is 11 residues. CDR3 in DNA: TGTGCCAGCAGTTCCTATGGGGGCTACACCTTC. Protein: CASSSYGGYTF.

V usage is TRBV5-1 and J usage is TRBJ2-7, with D tentatively TRBD1 (6 bases). Trimming pared 2 bases from V and 4 bases from J, leaving 13 bases between. The germline V gene encodes CDR1 SGHRS and CDR2 YFSETQ. The CDR3 consists of 14 residues. CDR3 nucleotide sequence: TGCGCCAGCAGCTTAACAGGGTATCCTTACGAGCAGTACTTC. Residues: CASSLTGYPYEQYF.

The rearrangement uses TRBV6-5 and TRBJ2-7; D ambiguous. Trimming removed 5 bases from V and 3 bases from J, with 17 bases in between. The V gene's germline CDR1 is MNHEY and CDR2 SVGAGI. The CDR3 is 15 residues long. CDR3 amino acids: CASSRSVGFGYEQYF. The CDR3 nucleotides are TGTGCCAGCAGTCGCTCCGTTGGGTTCGGCTACGAGCAGTACTTC.

This clone was recorded once. The chain joins TRBV6-5 to TRBJ1-2; no firm D call. Germline V CDR1 and CDR2: MNHEY, SVGAGI. CDR3 length: 13 residues. V shed 5 bases and J shed 1 base, with 8 bases lying between them. The CDR3 here is CASSLRDNYGYTF. The CDR3 nucleotides read TGTGCCAGCAGTCTGAGAGATAACTATGGCTACACCTTC.

The rearrangement links TRBV6-5 to TRBJ2-7; a possible D gene is TRBD2 (6 bases). The V end lost 8 bases, the J end lost 2 bases, and 13 bases lay between the germline ends. CDR1 and CDR2 from the germline V gene are MNHEY and SVGAGI. The CDR3 contains 13 residues. CDR3 coding DNA: TGTGCCAGCTCCCCGGGGGTTACCTACGAGCAGTACTTC. Its protein product is CASSPGVTYEQYF.